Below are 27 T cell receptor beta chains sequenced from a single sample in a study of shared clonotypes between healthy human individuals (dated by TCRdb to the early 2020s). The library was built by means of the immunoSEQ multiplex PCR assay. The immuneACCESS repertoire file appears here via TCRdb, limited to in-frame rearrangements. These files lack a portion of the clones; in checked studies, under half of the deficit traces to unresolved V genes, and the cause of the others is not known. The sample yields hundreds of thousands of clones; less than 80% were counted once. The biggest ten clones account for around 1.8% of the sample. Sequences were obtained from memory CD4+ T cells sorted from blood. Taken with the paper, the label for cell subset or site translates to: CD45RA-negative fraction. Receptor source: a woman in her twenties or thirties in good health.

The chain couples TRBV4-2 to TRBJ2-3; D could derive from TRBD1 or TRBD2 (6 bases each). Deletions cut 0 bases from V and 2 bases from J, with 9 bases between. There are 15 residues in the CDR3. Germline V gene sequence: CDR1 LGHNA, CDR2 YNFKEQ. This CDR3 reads CASSQEGGPTDTQYF. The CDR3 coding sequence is TGTGCCAGCAGCCAAGAGGGGGGCCCCACAGATACGCAGTATTTT.

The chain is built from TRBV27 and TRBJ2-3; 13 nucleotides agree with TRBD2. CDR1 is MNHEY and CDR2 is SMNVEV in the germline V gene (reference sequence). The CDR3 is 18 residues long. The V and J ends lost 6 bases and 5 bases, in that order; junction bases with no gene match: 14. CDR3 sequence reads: CASSRQRTSGRGRDTQYF. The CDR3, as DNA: TGTGCCAGCAGCCGACAGAGGACTAGCGGGAGAGGGAGAGATACGCAGTATTTT.

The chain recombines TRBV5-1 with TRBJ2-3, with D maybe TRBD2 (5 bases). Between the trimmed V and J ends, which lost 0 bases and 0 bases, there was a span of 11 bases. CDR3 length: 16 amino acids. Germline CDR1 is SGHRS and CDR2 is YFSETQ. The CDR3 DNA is TGCGCCAGCAGCTTGGACGGAGGCTCTAGCACAGATACGCAGTATTTT. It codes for CASSLDGGSSTDTQYF.

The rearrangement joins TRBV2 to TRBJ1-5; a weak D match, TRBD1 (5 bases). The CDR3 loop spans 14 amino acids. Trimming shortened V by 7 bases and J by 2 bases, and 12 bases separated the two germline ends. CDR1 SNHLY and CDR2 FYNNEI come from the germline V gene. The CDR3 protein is CASKGTGGNQPQHF. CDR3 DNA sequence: TGTGCCAGCAAAGGGACGGGGGGCAATCAGCCCCAGCATTTT.

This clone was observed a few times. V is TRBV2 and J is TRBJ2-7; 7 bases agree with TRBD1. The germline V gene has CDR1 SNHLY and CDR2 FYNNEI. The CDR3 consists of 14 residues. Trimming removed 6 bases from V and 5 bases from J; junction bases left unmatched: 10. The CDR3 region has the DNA TGTGCCAGCAGGCCCCCGGGACAGCTAAACGAGCAGTACTTC. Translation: CASRPPGQLNEQYF.

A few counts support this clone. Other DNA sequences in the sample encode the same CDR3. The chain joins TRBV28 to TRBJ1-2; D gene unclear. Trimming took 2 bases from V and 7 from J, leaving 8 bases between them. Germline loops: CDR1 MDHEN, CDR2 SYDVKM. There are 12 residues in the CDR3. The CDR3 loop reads CASSLRDTGYTF. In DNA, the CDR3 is TGTGCCAGCAGTTTAAGAGATACTGGCTACACCTTC.

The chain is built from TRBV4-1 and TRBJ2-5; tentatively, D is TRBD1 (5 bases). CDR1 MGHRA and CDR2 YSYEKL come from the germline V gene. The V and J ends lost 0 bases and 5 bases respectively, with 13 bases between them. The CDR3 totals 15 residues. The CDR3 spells CASSQESRVGETQYF. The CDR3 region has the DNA TGCGCCAGCAGCCAAGAATCCAGGGTTGGTGAGACCCAGTACTTC.

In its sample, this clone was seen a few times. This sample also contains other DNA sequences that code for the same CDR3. The CDR3 bases are TGCGCCAGCAGCACCGGGACGGAAAACACCGGGGAGCTGTTTTTT. Translated: CASSTGTENTGELFF. The chain couples TRBV5-1 to TRBJ2-2, with D perhaps assigned TRBD1 or TRBD2 (5 bases each). The CDR3 spans 15 residues. Germline-derived CDR1 and CDR2 are SGHRS and YFSETQ. V lost 4 bases and J lost 2, with 12 bases in between. Complete variable domain (other parts from reference TRBV5-1 and TRBJ2-2): KAGVTQTPRYLIKTRGQQVTLSCSPISGHRSVSWYQQTPGQGLQFLFEYFSETQRNKGNFPGRFSGRQFSNSRSEMNVSTLELGDSALYLCASSTGTENTGELFFGEGSRLTVL.

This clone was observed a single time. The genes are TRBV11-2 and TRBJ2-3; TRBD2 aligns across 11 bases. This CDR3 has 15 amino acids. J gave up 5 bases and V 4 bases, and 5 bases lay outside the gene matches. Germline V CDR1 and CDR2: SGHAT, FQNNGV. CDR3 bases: TGTGCCAGCAGCTCCCTGACTAGCGGGAAAGATACGCAGTATTTT. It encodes CASSSLTSGKDTQYF.

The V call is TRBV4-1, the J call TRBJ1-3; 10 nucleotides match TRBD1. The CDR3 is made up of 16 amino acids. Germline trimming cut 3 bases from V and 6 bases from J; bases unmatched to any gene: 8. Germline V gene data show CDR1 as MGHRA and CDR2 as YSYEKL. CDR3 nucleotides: TGCGCCAGCAGCCAGTCAGCCGGGACAGGGGAAAACACCATATATTTT. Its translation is CASSQSAGTGENTIYF.

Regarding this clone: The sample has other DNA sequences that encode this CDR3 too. The CDR3 reads CASSQGLAGGYTGELFF. CDR3 in DNA: TGCGCCAGCAGCCAAGGACTAGCGGGAGGTTACACCGGGGAGCTGTTTTTT. The gene calls are TRBV4-1 and TRBJ2-2; 13 nucleotides agree with TRBD2. Germline CDR1 and CDR2: MGHRA and YSYEKL. V lost 1 base, J lost 3 bases, and 2 bases stayed unmatched. This CDR3 region has 17 residues.

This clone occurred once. DNA for the CDR3: TGCAGCGGCGACAGGGACGCTGATGGCTACACCTTC. Residues: CSGDRDADGYTF. V is TRBV29-1 and J is TRBJ1-2; 7 bases are shared with TRBD1. V lost 7 bases to trimming and J lost 6 bases; unmatched junction nucleotides: 8. Germline lookup yields CDR1 SQVTM and CDR2 ANQGSEA. The CDR3 is 12 residues long.

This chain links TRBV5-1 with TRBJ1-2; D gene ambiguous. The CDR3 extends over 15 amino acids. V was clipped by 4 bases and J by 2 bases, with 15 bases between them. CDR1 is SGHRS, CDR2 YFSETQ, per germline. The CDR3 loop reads CASSPRGRANYGYTF. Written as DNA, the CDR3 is TGCGCCAGCAGCCCTCGAGGGAGGGCGAACTATGGCTACACCTTC.

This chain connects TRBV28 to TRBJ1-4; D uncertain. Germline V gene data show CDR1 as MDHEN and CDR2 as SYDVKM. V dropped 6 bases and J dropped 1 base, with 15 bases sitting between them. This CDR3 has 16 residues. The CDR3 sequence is CASSPTRGKTNEKLFF. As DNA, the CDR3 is TGTGCCAGCAGCCCAACCCGGGGAAAAACTAATGAAAAACTGTTTTTT.

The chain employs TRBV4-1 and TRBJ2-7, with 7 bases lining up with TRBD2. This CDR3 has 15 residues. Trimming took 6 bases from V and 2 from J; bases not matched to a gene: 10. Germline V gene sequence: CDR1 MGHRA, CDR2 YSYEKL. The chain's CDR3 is CASRQLGGSTYEQYF. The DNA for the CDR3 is TGCGCCAGCAGACAACTGGGCGGGAGTACCTACGAGCAGTACTTC.

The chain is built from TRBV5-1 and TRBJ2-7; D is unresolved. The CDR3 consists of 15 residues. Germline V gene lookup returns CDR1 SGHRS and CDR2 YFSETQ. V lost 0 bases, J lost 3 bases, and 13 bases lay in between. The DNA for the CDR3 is TGCGCCAGCAGCTTGGTCGGGTCGGCCGTCTACGAGCAGTACTTC. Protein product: CASSLVGSAVYEQYF.

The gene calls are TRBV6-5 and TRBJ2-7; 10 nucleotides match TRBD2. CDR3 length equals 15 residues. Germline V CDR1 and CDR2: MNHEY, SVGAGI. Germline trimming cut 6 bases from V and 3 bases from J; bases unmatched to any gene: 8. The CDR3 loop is CASSSRTSGHYEQYF. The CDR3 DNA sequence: TGTGCCAGCAGCTCTCGGACTAGCGGACACTACGAGCAGTACTTC.

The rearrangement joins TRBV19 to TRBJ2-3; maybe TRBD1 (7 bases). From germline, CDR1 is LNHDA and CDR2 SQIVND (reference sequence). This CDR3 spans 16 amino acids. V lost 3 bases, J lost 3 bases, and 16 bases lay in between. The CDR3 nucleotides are TGTGCCAGTAGTATTTGGAGGGGGCTCGGGACAGATACGCAGTATTTT. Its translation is CASSIWRGLGTDTQYF.

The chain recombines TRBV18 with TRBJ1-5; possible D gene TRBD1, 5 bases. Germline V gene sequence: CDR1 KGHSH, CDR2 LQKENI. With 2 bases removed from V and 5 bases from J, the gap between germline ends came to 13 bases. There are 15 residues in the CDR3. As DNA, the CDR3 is TGTGCCAGCTCACCAGACGGGGCGCGGGATCAGCCCCAGCATTTT. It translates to CASSPDGARDQPQHF.

This CDR3 reads CASSVVGAGGGFEQFF. In nucleotides, the CDR3 is TGTGCCAGCAGCGTAGTAGGGGCGGGAGGGGGATTTGAGCAGTTCTTC. This chain uses TRBV9 with TRBJ2-1; 9 bases are a match to TRBD2. Germline-derived CDR1 and CDR2 are SGDLS and YYNGEE. This CDR3 is 16 amino acids long. After removal of 0 bases from V and 9 bases from J, the junction contained 10 bases not matched to a gene.

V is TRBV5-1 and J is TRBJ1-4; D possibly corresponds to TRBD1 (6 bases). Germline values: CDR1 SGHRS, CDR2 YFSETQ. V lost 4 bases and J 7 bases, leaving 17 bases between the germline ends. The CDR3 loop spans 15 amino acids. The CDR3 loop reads CASSDHRDGGEKLFF. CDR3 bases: TGCGCCAGCAGCGACCACAGGGATGGGGGTGAAAAACTGTTTTTT.

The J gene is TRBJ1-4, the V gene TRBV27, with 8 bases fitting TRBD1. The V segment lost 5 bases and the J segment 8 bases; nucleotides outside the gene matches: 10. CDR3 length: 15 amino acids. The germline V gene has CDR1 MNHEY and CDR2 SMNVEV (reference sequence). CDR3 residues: CASSKEGQGWEKLFF. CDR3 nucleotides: TGTGCCAGCAGTAAAGAAGGACAGGGTTGGGAAAAACTGTTTTTT.

The DNA of the CDR3 is TGTGCCAGCAGCGCAGGGACTAGCGGGACGGGGGAGACCCAGTACTTC. Translation: CASSAGTSGTGETQYF. The chain recombines TRBV9 with TRBJ2-5, with TRBD2 identical over 13 bases. After removal of 3 bases from V and 5 bases from J, the junction contained 7 bases not matched to a gene. The CDR3 loop spans 16 amino acids. Germline CDR1 SGDLS, CDR2 YYNGEE.

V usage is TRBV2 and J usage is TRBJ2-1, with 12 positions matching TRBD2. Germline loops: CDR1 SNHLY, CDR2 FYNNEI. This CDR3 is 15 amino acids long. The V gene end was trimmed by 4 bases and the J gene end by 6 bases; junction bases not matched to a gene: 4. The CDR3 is CASSVLTSGSNEQFF. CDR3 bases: TGTGCCAGCAGTGTGTTGACTAGCGGGAGCAATGAGCAGTTCTTC.

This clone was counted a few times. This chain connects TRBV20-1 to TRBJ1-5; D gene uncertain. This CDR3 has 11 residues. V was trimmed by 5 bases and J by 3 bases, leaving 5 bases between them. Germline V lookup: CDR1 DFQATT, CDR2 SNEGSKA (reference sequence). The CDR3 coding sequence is TGCAGTGCTGGTATCAATCAGCCCCAGCATTTT. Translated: CSAGINQPQHF.

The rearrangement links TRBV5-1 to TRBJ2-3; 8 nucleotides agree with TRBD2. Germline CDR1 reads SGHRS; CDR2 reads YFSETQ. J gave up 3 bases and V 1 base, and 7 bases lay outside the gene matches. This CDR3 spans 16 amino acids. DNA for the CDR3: TGCGCCAGCAGCTTGTCGGCACTAGCGGTTACAGATACGCAGTATTTT. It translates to CASSLSALAVTDTQYF.

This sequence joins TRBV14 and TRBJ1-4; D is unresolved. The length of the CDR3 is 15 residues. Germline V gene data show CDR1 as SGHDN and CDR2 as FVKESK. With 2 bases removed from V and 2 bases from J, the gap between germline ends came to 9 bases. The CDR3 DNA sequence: TGTGCCAGCAGCCAATTCACCAGCACTAATGAAAAACTGTTTTTT. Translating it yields CASSQFTSTNEKLFF.